In its sample, the clone carrying this T cell receptor beta chain was seen many times. Its antigen is unidentified. This record belongs to a study of CD8 T cells in ankylosing spondylitis. The study, taken as a whole, reports: Peripheral blood samples showed relatively rare disease-linked clones, and these clones were CD8+. Seemingly distinctive of ankylosing spondylitis blood was a TCR beta motif formed by eight highly homologous variants.

The CDR3 consists of 17 residues. Trimming cost V 2 bases and J 5 bases; bases outside gene matches: 11. The V gene's germline CDR1 is MNHEY and CDR2 SVGAGI. Generation of TCR beta libraries employed quantitative 5'-RACE incorporating molecular barcodes. TCRdb used MiXCR to reprocess the 5' RACE reads, holding one entry per CDR3 protein. The sample has more than 500,000 distinct CDR3 sequences, about 5% seen once. This TCR came from a male donor with ankylosing spondylitis. The sequenced sample consisted of blood, either unsorted or a sorted T cell fraction (not recorded which). V usage is TRBV6-5 and J usage is TRBJ2-7; the match to TRBD2 covers 11 bases. The CDR3 nucleotides are TGTGCCAGCAGTTACGTCGGTAGCGGGAGGGTCGGGCACGAGCAGTACTTC. The encoded protein is CASSYVGSGRVGHEQYF.